Shown below are 8 T cell receptor beta chains from a single sample sequenced in a study of blood T cell repertoires in COVID-19. Profiled with immunoSEQ multiplex PCR; TCRdb holds only in-frame clones, not every one. The sample includes around 270,000 clones, approximately 83% of them seen just once. Input material: PBMCs or T cells enriched from blood (not recorded which). The source of these receptors is a woman in her 30s who had recovered from COVID-19.

The rearrangement uses TRBV10-3 and TRBJ1-2; a possible D gene is TRBD1 (5 bases). Per the germline V gene, CDR1 is ENHRY and CDR2 is SYGVKD. The CDR3 contains 12 residues. Trimming took off 2 bases at V and 6 bases at J, with 7 bases between the two ends. CDR3 residues: CAISEGADGYTF. For the CDR3, the DNA is TGTGCCATCAGTGAGGGGGCGGATGGCTACACCTTC.

V gene TRBV27 combines with J gene TRBJ2-6; 8 bases agree with TRBD1. Per the germline V gene, CDR1 is MNHEY and CDR2 is SMNVEV (reference sequence). CDR3 length equals 19 residues. The ends lost 2 bases at V and 4 bases at J; junction bases unmatched: 13. CDR3 in amino acids: CASSLGQGAVSAGANVLTF. The DNA of the CDR3 is TGTGCCAGCAGTTTAGGTCAGGGGGCGGTTTCGGCGGGGGCCAACGTCCTGACTTTC. Full variable domain (missing parts from reference TRBV27 and TRBJ2-6): EAQVTQNPRYLITVTGKKLTVTCSQNMNHEYMSWYRQDPGLGLRQIYYSMNVEVTDKGDVPEGYKVSRKEKRNFPLILESPSPNQTSLYFCASSLGQGAVSAGANVLTFGAGSRLTVL.

The CDR3 here is CASSDRVSPLHF. As DNA, the CDR3 is TGTGCCAGCAGCGACAGGGTTTCACCCCTCCACTTT. The chain carries TRBV5-6 and TRBJ1-6; 7 positions agree with TRBD1. Trimming cost V 4 bases and J 9 bases; bases outside gene matches: 1. The CDR3 covers 12 residues. Germline V lookup: CDR1 SGHDT, CDR2 YYEEEE.

V usage is TRBV18 and J usage is TRBJ1-6, with TRBD1 as a possible D gene (6 bases). V was shortened by 3 bases and J by 5 bases, with 17 bases between the two germline ends. Germline CDR1 and CDR2: KGHSH and LQKENI. CDR3 length: 17 residues. The CDR3 spells CASSPNPQGMNNSPLHF. The DNA for the CDR3 is TGTGCCAGCTCACCTAACCCGCAGGGGATGAATAATTCACCCCTCCACTTT.

This chain links TRBV5-4 with TRBJ2-2; 7 bases agree with TRBD1. CDR3 length: 17 residues. Germline V gene lookup returns CDR1 SGHNT and CDR2 YYREEE (reference sequence). V gave up 4 bases and J gave up 0 bases; unmatched junction bases: 9. The CDR3 DNA is TGTGCCAGCAGCCGAACCGGGACAGAAACGAACACCGGGGAGCTGTTTTTT. This gives the protein CASSRTGTETNTGELFF.

The J gene is TRBJ1-1, the V gene TRBV7-2, with TRBD1 matching 7 bases. This CDR3 has 13 amino acids. V dropped 2 bases and J dropped 7; count of bases not matched to a gene: 4. Germline assignment: CDR1 SGHTA and CDR2 FQGNSA. The DNA of the CDR3 is TGTGCCAGCAGCTTATTGACAGGGTTTGAAGCTTTCTTT. Residues: CASSLLTGFEAFF.

Here the CDR3 reads CASSPGGLAGKEQFF. As DNA, the CDR3 is TGTGCCAGCAGTCCCGGAGGACTAGCGGGAAAAGAGCAGTTCTTC. The rearrangement links TRBV6-5 to TRBJ2-1; 12 nucleotides line up with TRBD2. Germline values: CDR1 MNHEY, CDR2 SVGAGI. The CDR3 extends over 15 amino acids. Trimming cost V 5 bases and J 10 bases; bases outside gene matches: 9.

DNA of the CDR3: TGTGCCAGTAGTATGGAGCAGAGTCCCACAACTAATGAAAAACTGTTTTTT. Translation gives CASSMEQSPTTNEKLFF. The chain combines TRBV19 with TRBJ1-4; D call uncertain. The V and J ends lost 3 bases and 0 bases respectively, with 14 bases between them. Germline CDR1 and CDR2: LNHDA and SQIVND (reference sequence). The CDR3 sequence is 17 residues long.